The source of this TCR beta chain is a study of cytomegalovirus exposure and HLA in healthy donors. Study information: Around 85 million unique TCRs from HLA-typed donors were held in an early data release. Findings and caveats of the study: There was a cluster of highly shared sequence variants that was likely a sequencing artifact.

This clone has only a few counts. Its target is not known. PCR used 60 Vbeta primers and 13 Jbeta primers. Assay used: immunoSEQ multiplex PCR; TCRdb lists only in-frame clones, some missing. The table lists around 100,000 clones, 74% of them singletons. Trimming left V 1 base short and J 3 bases short, with 8 bases between. The CDR3 has 14 amino acids. Germline CDR1 is SGHRS and CDR2 is YFSETQ. This clonotype was obtained from a man aged 45 to 65 in good health and CMV-seropositive. V gene TRBV5-1 combines with J gene TRBJ2-4, with a possible D match to TRBD2 (5 bases). Sequenced sample: PBMCs. The CDR3 here is CASSLWGDKNIQYF. The CDR3 DNA sequence: TGCGCCAGCAGCTTGTGGGGAGACAAAAACATTCAGTACTTC.